This TCR beta chain was documented in a study of cytomegalovirus exposure and HLA in healthy donors. Findings and limits, study-wide: It was shown in a later analysis that HLA-associated TCR beta chains were more clonally expanded than other, equally common chains. Researchers counted roughly 150 TCR beta chains as cytomegalovirus-associated.

A note on this clone: The antigen is unknown.

This CDR3 is built from 12 residues. CDR1 is SGHTA and CDR2 is FQGNSA in the germline V gene. J lost 14 bases, V lost 1 base, and 2 bases had no gene match. PCR involved 60 Vbeta and 13 Jbeta primers. TCRdb's copy holds only in-frame clones and misses some; the assay was immunoSEQ multiplex PCR. The top ten clones hold 2% to 2.5% of a sample with more than 80,000 clones, roughly 60% of them seen once. The gene calls are TRBV7-2 and TRBJ1-6, with TRBD1 identical over 7 bases. The specimen sequenced was PBMCs. This receptor was taken from a human donor in good health. The CDR3 sequence is CASSLVRGSLHF. CDR3 sequence (DNA): TGTGCCAGCAGCTTAGTCAGGGGGTCCCTCCACTTT. Full variable domain (outside the CDR3, taken from reference TRBV7-2 and TRBJ1-6): GAGVSQSPSNKVTEKGKDVELRCDPISGHTALYWYRQSLGQGLEFLIYFQGNSAPDKSGLPSDRFSAERTGGSVSTLTIQRTQQEDSAVYLCASSLVRGSLHFGNGTRLTVT.